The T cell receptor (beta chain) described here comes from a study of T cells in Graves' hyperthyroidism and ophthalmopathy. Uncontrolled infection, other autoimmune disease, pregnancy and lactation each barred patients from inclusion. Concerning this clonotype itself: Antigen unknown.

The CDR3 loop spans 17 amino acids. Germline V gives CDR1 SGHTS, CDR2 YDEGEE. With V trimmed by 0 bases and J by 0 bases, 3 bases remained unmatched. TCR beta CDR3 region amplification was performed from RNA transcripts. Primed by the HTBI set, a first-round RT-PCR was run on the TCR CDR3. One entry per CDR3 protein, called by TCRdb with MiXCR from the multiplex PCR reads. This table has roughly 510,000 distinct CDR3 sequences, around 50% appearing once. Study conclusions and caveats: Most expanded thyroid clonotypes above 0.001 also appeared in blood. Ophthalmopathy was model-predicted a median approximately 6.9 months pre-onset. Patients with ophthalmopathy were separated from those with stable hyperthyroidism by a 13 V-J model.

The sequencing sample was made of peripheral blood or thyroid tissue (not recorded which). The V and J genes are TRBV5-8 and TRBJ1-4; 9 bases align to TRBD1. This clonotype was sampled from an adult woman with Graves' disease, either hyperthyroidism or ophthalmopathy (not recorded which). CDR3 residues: CASSLGTGVTTNEKLFF. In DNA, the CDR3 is TGTGCCAGCAGCTTGGGGACAGGGGTGACAACTAATGAAAAACTGTTTTTT. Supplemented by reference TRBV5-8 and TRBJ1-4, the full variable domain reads EAGVTQSPTHLIKTRGQQATLRCSPISGHTSVYWYQQALGLGLQFLLWYDEGEERNRGNFPPRFSGRQFPNYSSELNVNALELEDSALYLCASSLGTGVTTNEKLFFGSGTQLSVL.